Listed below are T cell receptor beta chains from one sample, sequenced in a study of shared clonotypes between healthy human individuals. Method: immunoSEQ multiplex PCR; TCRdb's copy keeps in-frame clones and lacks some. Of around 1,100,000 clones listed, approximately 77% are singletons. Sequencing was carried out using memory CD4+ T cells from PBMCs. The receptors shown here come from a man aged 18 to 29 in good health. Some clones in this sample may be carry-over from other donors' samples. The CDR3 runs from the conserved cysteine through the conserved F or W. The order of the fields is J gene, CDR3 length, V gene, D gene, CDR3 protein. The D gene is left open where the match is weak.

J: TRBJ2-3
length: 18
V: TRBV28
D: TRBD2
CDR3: CASSPRGRSGLSTDTQYF

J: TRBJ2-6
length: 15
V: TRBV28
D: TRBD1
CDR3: CASSTGLAGANVLTF

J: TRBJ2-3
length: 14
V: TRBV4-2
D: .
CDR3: CASSQDPRTDTQYF

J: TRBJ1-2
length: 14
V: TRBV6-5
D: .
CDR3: CASSYSSVNYGYTF

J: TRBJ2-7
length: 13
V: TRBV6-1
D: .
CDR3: CASSGTGRYEQYF

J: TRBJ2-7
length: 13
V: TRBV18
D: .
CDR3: CVSSPERFHEQYF

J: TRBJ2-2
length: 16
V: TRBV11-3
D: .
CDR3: CASSFRYGGQDGELFF

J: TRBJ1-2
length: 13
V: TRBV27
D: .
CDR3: CASSRNGDGGYTF

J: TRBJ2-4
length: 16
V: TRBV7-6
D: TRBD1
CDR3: CASSWSYRGPKNIQYF

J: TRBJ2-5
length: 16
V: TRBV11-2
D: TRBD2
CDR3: CASSSGLAGGQETQYF

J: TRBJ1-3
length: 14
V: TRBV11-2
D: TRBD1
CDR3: CASSDRGSGNTIYF

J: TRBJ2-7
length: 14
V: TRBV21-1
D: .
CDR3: CATTGRVLSGEQYF

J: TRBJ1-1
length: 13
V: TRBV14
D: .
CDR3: CASSQARHTEAFF

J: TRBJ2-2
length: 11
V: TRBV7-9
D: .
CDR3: CASSRFGELFF

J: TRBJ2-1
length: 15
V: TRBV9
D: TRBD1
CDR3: CASSVTQGAWNEQFF

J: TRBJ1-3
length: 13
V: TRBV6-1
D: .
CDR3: CASSAGARNTIYF

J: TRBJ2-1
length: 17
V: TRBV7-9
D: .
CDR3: CASSKQPGLRFGNEQFF

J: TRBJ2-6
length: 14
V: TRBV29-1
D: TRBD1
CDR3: CSVTGGAGANVLTF

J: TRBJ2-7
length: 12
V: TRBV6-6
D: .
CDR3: CASSPSNYEQYF

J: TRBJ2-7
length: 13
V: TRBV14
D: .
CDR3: CASTRGLRTEQYF

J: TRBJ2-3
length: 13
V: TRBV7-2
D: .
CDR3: CASSIYSTDTQYF

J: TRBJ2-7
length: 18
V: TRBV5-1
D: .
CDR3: CASSLEAPTGAVSYEQYF

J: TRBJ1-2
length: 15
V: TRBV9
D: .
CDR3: CASSVGTVANYGYTF

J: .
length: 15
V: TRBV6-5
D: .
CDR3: CASSYSPSLVYEQYF

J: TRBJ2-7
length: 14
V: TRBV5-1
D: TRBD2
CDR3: CASSLGEGAYEQYF

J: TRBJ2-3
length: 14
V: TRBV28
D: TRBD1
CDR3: CASSGQGGTDTQYF

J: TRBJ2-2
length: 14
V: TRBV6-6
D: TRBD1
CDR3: CASTPDRASGELFF

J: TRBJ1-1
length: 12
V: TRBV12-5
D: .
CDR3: CASGGLNTEAFF

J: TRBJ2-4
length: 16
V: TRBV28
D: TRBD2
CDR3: CASSPGGGEGKNIQYF

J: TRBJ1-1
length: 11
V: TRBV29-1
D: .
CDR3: CSVQRLTEAFF

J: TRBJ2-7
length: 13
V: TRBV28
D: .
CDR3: CASRSPNGVEQYF

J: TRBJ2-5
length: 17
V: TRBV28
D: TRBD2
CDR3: CASSRMWGGTPQETQYF

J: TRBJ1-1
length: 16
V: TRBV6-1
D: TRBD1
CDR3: CASSGGTGVVSAGAFF

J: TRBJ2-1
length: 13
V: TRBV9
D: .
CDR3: CASSGGTLGEQFF

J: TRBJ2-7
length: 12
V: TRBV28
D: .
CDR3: CASSLPGQKEYF

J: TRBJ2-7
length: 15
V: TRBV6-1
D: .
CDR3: CASSEIFGQGLEQYF

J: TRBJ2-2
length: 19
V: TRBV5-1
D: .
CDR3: CASSLVQVDGRGGTGELFF

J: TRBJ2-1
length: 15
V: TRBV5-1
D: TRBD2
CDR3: CASSSGLAGYNEQFF

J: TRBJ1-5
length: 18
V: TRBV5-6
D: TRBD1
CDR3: CASSLTVWQGAGNQPQHF

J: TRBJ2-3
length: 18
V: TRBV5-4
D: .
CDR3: CASSSEGGLGASTDTQYF

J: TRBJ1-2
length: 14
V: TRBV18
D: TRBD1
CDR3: CASSPKQGAHGYTF

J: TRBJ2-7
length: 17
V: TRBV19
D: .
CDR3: CASTILKTTLNSYEQYF

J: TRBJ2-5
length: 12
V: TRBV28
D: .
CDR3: CASSSGGETQYF

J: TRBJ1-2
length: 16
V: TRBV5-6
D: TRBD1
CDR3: CASSLLGSRGNYGYTF

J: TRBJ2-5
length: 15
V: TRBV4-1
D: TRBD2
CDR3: CASSQLAGIQETQYF

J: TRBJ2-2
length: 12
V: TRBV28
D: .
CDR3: CASKSASRELFF

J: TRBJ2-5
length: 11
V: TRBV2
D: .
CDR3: CASSTKETQYF

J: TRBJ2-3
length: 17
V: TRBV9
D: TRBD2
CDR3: CASSAGLAGGSSDTQYF

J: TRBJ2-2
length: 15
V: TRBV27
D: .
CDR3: CASSLLAVNTGELFF

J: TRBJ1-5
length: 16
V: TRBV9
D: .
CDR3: CASSDGMGVPNQPQHF

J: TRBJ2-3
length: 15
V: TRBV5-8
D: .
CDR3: CASSFLTGYTDTQYF

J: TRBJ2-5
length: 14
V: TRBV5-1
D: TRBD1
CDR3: CASSTDRVWETQYF

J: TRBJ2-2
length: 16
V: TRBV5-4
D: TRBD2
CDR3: CASSPGLALNTGELFF

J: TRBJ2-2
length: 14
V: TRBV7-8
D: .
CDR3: CASSLAPPHGELFF

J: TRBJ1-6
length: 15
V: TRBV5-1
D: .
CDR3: CASSLAGAANSPLHF